This TCR beta chain was retrieved from a study of cytomegalovirus exposure and HLA in healthy donors. The CDR3 is made up of 14 amino acids. Trimming at V came to 2 bases and at J to 8 bases, leaving 7 bases not matched to a gene. The germline V gene encodes CDR1 SGHRS and CDR2 YFSETQ. A note on this clone: Its antigen is undetermined.

Study-wide results and limits: HLA restriction was apparent for most CMV-associated TCR beta chains in a later analysis. Previously analyzed data showed that most TCR beta V segments were productive at a frequency of about 87% or about 30%. Later on, a genetic analysis was performed. It linked a missense variant in DCLRE1C with V- and J-gene trimming of TCR beta.

PCR employed 60 Vbeta and 13 Jbeta primers. Measured with immunoSEQ multiplex PCR; TCRdb has only the in-frame clones, and not every one. The data show some 160,000 clones, 70% to 85% seen once. Healthy individuals who donated bone marrow served as the donors. The sequence was obtained from a man aged 50-60 years in good health and CMV-seropositive. The chain combines TRBV5-1 with TRBJ1-5; TRBD1 agrees at 7 bases. Material: PBMCs. The CDR3 DNA follows: TGCGCCAGCAGCTTCGGGCAGGGGGGCGAGCCCCAGCATTTT. Translated, it gives CASSFGQGGEPQHF.